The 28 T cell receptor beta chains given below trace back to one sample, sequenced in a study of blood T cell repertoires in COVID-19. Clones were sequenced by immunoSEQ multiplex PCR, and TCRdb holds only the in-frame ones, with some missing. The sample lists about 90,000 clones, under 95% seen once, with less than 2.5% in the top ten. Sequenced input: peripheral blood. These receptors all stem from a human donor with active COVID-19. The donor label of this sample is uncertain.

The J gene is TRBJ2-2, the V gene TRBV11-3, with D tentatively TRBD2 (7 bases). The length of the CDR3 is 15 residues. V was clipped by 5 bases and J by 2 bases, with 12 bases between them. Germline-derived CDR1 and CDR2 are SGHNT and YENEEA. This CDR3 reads CASSRRGGNTGELFF. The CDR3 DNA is TGTGCCAGCAGCCGGAGGGGGGGTAACACCGGGGAGCTGTTTTTT.

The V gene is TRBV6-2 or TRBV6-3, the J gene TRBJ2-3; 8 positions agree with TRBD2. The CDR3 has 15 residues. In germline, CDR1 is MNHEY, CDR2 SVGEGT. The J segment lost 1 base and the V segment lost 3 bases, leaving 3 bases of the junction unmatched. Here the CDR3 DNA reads TGTGCCAGCAGTTATATGGGACTAGGCACAGATACGCAGTATTTT. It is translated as CASSYMGLGTDTQYF.

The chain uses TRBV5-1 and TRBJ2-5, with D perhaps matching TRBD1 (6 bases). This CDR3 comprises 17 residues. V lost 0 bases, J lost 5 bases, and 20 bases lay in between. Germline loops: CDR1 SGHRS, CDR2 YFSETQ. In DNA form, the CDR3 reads TGCGCCAGCAGCTTGGTTCCCCAGGGGAGTCTAAGGGAGACCCAGTACTTC. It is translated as CASSLVPQGSLRETQYF.

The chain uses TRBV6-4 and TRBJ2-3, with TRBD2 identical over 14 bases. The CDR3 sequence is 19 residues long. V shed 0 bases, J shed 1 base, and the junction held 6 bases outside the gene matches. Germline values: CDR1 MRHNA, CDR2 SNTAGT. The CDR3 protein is CASSDSGLAGALGTDTQYF. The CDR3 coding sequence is TGTGCCAGCAGTGACTCGGGACTAGCGGGGGCCTTAGGCACAGATACGCAGTATTTT.

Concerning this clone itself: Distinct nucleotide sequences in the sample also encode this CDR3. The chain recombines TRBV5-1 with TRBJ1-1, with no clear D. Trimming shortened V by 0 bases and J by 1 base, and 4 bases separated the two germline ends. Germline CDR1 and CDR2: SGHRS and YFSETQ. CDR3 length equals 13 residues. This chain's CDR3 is CASSLERNTEAFF. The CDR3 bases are TGCGCCAGCAGCTTGGAGAGGAACACTGAAGCTTTCTTT. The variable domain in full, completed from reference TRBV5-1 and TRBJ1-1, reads KAGVTQTPRYLIKTRGQQVTLSCSPISGHRSVSWYQQTPGQGLQFLFEYFSETQRNKGNFPGRFSGRQFSNSRSEMNVSTLELGDSALYLCASSLERNTEAFFGQGTRLTVV.

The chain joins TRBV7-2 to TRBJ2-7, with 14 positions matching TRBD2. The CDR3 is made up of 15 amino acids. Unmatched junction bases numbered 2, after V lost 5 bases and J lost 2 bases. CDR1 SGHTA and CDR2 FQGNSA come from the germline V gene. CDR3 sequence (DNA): TGTGCCAGCAGCCCGACTAGCGGGGGGGCCTACGAGCAGTACTTC. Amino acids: CASSPTSGGAYEQYF.

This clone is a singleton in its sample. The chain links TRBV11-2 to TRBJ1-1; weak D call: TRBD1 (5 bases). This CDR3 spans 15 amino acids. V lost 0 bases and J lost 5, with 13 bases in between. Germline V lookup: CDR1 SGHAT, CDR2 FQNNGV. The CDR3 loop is CASSLEGRVGTEAFF. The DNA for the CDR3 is TGTGCCAGCAGCTTAGAAGGCAGGGTGGGGACTGAAGCTTTCTTT.

In DNA form, the CDR3 reads TGTGCCAGTAGTATTTACGGGGGGCGTTTTACCGGGGAGCTGTTTTTT. The encoded protein is CASSIYGGRFTGELFF. V is TRBV19 and J is TRBJ2-2; tentative D call: TRBD2 (7 bases). Trimming stripped 3 bases from V and 5 bases from J, with 16 bases between. This CDR3 spans 16 amino acids. Looked up from germline, CDR1 is LNHDA and CDR2 is SQIVND (reference sequence).

In nucleotides, the CDR3 is TGTGCCAGCGGACGCGGGACTACGTCCGGGGAGCTGTTTTTT. As protein: CASGRGTTSGELFF. The V gene is TRBV2, the J gene TRBJ2-2; 7 positions agree with TRBD2. The CDR3 sequence is 14 residues long. Germline V gene sequence: CDR1 SNHLY, CDR2 FYNNEI. J lost 6 bases, V lost 8 bases, and 9 bases had no gene match.

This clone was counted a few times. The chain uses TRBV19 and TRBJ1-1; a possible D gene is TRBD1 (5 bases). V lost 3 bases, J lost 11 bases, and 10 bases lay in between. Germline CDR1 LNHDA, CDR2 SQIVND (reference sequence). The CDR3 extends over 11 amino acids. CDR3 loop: CASSMAGRAFF. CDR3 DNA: TGTGCCAGTAGTATGGCGGGGCGGGCTTTCTTT.

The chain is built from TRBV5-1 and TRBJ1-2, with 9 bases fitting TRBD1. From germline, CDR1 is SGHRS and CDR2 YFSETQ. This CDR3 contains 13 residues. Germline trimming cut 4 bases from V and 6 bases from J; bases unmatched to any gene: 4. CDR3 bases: TGCGCCAGCAGCGGGACAGGGTACGATGGCTACACCTTC. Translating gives CASSGTGYDGYTF.

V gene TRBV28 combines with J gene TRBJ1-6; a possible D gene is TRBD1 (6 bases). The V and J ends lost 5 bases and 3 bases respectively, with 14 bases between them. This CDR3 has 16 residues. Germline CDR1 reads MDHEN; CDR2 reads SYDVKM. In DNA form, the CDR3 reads TGTGCCAGCAGTCCCTGGACAGCAAACTATAATTCACCCCTCCACTTT. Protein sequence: CASSPWTANYNSPLHF.

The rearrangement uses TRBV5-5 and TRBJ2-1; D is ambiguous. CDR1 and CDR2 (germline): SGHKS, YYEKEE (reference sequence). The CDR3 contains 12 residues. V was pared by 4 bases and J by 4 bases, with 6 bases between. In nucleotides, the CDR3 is TGTGCCAGCAGCCGTCCGTACAATGAGCAGTTCTTC. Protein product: CASSRPYNEQFF.

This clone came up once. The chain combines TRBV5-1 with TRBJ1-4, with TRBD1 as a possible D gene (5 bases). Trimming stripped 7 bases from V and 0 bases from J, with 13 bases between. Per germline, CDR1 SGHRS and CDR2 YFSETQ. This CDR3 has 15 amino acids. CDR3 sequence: CASHRDSATNEKLFF. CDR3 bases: TGCGCCAGCCACCGGGACTCAGCAACTAATGAAAAACTGTTTTTT.

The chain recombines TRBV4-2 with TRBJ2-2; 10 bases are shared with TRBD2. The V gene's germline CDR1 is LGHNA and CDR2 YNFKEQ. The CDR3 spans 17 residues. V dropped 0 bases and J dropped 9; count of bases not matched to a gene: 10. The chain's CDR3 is CASSQEVLAGEHRELFF. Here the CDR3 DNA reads TGTGCCAGCAGCCAAGAAGTCCTAGCGGGAGAACACCGGGAGCTGTTTTTT.

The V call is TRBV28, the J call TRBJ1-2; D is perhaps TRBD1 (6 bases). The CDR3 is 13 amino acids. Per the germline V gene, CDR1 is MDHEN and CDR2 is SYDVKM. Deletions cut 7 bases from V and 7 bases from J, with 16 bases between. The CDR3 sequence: CASKEGLGGGYTF. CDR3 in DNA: TGTGCCAGCAAAGAGGGGTTAGGGGGTGGCTACACCTTC.

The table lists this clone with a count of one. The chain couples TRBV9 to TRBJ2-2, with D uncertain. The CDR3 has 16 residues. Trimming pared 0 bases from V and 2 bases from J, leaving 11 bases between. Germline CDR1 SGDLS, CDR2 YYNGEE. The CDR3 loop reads CASSVDWAANTGELFF. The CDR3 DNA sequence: TGTGCCAGCAGCGTAGATTGGGCAGCCAACACCGGGGAGCTGTTTTTT.

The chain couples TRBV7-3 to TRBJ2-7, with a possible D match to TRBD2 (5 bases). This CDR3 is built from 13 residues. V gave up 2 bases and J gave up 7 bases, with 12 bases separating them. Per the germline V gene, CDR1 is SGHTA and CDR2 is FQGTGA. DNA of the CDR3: TGTGCCAGCAGCTTAGGCACAAGAGGGGAGCAGTACTTC. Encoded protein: CASSLGTRGEQYF.

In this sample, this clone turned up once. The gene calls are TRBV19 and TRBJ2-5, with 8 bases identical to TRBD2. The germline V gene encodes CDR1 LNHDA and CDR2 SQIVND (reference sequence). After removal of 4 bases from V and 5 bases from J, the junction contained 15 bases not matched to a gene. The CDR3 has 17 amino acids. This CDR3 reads CASSNSKERGFRETQYF. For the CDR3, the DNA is TGTGCCAGTAGTAATTCTAAGGAGCGGGGGTTTCGGGAGACCCAGTACTTC.

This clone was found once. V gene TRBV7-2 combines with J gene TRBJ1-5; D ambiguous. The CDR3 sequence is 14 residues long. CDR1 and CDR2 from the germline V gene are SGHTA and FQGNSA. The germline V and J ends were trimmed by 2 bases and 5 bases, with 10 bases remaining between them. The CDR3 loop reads CASSLSSGYQPQHF. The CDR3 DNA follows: TGTGCCAGCAGCTTAAGTTCGGGGTATCAGCCCCAGCATTTT. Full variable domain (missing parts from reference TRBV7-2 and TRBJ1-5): GAGVSQSPSNKVTEKGKDVELRCDPISGHTALYWYRQSLGQGLEFLIYFQGNSAPDKSGLPSDRFSAERTGGSVSTLTIQRTQQEDSAVYLCASSLSSGYQPQHFGDGTRLSIL.

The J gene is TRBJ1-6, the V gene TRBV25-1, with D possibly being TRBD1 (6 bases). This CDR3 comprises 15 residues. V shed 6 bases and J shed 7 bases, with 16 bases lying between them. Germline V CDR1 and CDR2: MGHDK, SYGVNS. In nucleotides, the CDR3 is TGTGCCAGCAGAATCTCAGGGGCCCTAAATTCACCCCTCCACTTT. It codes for CASRISGALNSPLHF.

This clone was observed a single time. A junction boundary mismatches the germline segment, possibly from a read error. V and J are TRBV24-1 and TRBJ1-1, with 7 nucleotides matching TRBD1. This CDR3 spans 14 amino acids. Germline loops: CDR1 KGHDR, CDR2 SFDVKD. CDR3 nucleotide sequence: TGTGCCACCAGTGATCCCCTGACAGGGACTGGAGCTTTCTTT. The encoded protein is CATSDPLTGTGAFF.

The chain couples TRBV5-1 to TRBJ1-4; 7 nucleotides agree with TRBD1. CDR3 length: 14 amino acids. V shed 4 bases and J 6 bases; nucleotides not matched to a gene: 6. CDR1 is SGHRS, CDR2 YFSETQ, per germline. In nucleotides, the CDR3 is TGCGCCAGCAGCAAGGGACAGAATGATGAAAAACTGTTTTTT. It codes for CASSKGQNDEKLFF.

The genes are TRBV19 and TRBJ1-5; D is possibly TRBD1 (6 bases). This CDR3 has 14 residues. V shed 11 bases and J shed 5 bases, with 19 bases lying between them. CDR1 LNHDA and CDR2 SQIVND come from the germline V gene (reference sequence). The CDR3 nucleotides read TGTGCCGCCATAGGGGCAGGGGTGCATCAGCCCCAGCATTTT. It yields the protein CAAIGAGVHQPQHF. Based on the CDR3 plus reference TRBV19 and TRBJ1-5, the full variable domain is DGGITQSPKYLFRKEGQNVTLSCEQNLNHDAMYWYRQDPGQGLRLIYYSQIVNDFQKGDIAEGYSVSREKKESFPLTVTSAQKNPTAFYLCAAIGAGVHQPQHFGDGTRLSIL.

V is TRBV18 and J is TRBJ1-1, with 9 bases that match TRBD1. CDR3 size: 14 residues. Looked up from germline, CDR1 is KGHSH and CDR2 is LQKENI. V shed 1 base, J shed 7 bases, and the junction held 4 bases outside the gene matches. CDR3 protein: CASSPLTGGGEAFF. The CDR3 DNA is TGTGCCAGCTCACCACTAACAGGGGGCGGTGAAGCTTTCTTT. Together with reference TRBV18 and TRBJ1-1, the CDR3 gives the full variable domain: NAGVMQNPRHLVRRRGQEARLRCSPMKGHSHVYWYRQLPEEGLKFMVYLQKENIIDESGMPKERFSAEFPKEGPSILRIQQVVRGDSAAYFCASSPLTGGGEAFFGQGTRLTVV.

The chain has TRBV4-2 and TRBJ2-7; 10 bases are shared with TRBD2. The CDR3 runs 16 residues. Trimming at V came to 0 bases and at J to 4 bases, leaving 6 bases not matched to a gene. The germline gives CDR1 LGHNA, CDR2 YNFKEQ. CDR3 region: CASSQDLLAGSYEQYF. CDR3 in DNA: TGTGCCAGCAGCCAAGATTTACTAGCGGGGAGTTACGAGCAGTACTTC.

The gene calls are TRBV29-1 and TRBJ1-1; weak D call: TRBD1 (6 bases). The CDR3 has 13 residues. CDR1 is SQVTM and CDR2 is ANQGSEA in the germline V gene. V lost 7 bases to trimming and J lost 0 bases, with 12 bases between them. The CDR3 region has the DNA TGCAGCGCCCGAGGGGGGGTGAACACTGAAGCTTTCTTT. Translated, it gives CSARGGVNTEAFF.

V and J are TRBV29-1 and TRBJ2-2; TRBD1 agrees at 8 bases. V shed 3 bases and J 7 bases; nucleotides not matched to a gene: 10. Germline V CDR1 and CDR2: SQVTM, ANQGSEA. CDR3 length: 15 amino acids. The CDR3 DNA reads TGCAGCGTTGACTCCGGGACAGGCAGGATCGGGGAGCTGTTTTTT. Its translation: CSVDSGTGRIGELFF.